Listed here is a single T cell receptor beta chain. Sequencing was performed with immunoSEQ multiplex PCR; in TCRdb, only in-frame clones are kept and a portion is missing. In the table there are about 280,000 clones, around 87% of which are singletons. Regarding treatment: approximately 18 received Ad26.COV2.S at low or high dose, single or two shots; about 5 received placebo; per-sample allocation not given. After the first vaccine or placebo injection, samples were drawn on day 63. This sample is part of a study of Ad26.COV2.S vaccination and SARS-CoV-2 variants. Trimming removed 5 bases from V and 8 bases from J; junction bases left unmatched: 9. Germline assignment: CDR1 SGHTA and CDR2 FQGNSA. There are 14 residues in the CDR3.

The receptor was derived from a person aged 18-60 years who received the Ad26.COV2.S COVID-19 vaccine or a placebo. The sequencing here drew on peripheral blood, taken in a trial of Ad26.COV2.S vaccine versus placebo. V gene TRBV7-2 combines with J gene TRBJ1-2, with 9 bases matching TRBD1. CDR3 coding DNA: TGTGCCAGCAGCGGAGGGACAGGGAGAGGAGGCTACACCTTC. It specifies CASSGGTGRGGYTF.